This T cell receptor (beta chain) originates from a study of blood T cell repertoires in COVID-19. Clones were read by immunoSEQ multiplex PCR, and TCRdb kept only the in-frame ones, dropping some. The sample shows under 500,000 clones, roughly nine tenths of them seen only once. V was pared by 10 bases and J by 2 bases, with 15 bases between. The CDR3 extends over 13 amino acids. Germline loops: CDR1 ENHRY, CDR2 SYGVKD. Participant age was roughly 18 to 89 years, and participants resided in around 24 US areas. Assignments of participants to cohorts depended upon their own reported clinical history. The V gene is TRBV10-3, the J gene TRBJ2-7; D possibly corresponds to TRBD1 (6 bases). Sequences were obtained from PBMCs or T cells enriched from blood (not recorded which). The sequence was obtained from a man younger than 40 who had recovered from COVID-19. CDR3 DNA sequence: TGTGCCAACCCGTCAGGGGTCGCCTACGAGCAGTACTTC. Translated: CANPSGVAYEQYF.